This TCR beta chain comes out of a study of shared clonotypes between healthy human individuals. Germline CDR1 SGDLS, CDR2 YYNGEE. Trimming took off 3 bases at V and 1 base at J, with 10 bases between the two ends. The CDR3 has 14 amino acids. Repertoires were generated with immunoSEQ multiplex PCR, while TCRdb's copy carries only in-frame clones and drops some. The sample lists roughly 760,000 clones, around 72% seen once, with 1.5% to 2% in the top ten. The chain links TRBV9 to TRBJ1-1; the D is unclear. The origin of this receptor is a woman aged 30 to 39 in good health. The specimen was memory CD4+ T cells sorted from blood. Noted subset: CD45RA-negative fraction. The CDR3 nucleotides read TGTGCCAGCAGCGAAGGGTTGGCGAACACTGAAGCTTTCTTT. This gives the protein CASSEGLANTEAFF.